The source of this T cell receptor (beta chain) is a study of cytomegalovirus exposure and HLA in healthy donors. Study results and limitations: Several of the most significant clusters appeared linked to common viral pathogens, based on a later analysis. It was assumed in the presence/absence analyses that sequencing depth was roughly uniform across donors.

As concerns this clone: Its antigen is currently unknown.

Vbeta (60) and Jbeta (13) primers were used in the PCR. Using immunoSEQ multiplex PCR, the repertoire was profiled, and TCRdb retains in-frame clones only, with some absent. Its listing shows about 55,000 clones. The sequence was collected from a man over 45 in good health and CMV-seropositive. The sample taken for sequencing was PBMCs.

DNA of the CDR3: TGCGCCAGCAGCCTCGAGGGCAGGGGGCGCACAGATACGCAGTATTTT. Translation: CASSLEGRGRTDTQYF. The chain combines TRBV5-1 with TRBJ2-3; TRBD1 matches at 8 bases. The V and J ends lost 4 bases and 1 base, in that order; junction bases with no gene match: 8. In germline, CDR1 is SGHRS, CDR2 YFSETQ. The CDR3 contains 16 residues.